This T cell receptor (beta chain) was identified during a study of shared clonotypes between healthy human individuals. Some clones are missing from TCRdb's copy, which holds only in-frame ones; the method was immunoSEQ multiplex PCR. The sample lists under 1,900,000 clones; around 98.5% were seen once. Trimming left V 5 bases short and J 6 bases short, with 13 bases between. Per the germline V gene, CDR1 is KGHSH and CDR2 is LQKENI. The CDR3 loop spans 14 amino acids. The chain employs TRBV18 and TRBJ2-2; D unclear. The specimen was naive CD4+ T cells sorted from blood. The subset is: CD45RA+ positively selected. The sequence came from a man aged 25 to 40 in good health. The CDR3 nucleotides are TGTGCCAGCTCATCCTCAGGTTCTCCCGGGGAGCTGTTTTTT. Amino acids: CASSSSGSPGELFF.